The present entry profiles one T cell receptor beta chain with its context. This sample is part of a study of regulatory T cells in long-lasting Graves disease. Assembly of TCR beta libraries relied on iRepertoire HTBI primers together with Arm-PCR of CDR3 regions. TCRdb fed the multiplex PCR reads into MiXCR, producing one record per CDR3 protein. The sample comprises 700,000 or so distinct CDR3 sequences, 30% of which are singletons, and roughly 40% rests with the top ten. Sample time point: persistent/refractory GD, antithyroid drugs over 5 years with positive TRAb. The authors made the TCR library using RNA they extracted from PBMCs. CDR3 size: 16 residues. V lost 3 bases and J lost 7, with 21 bases in between. Germline V gives CDR1 SGHAT, CDR2 FQNNGV.

This TCR was sampled from a female donor with Graves disease. Sequenced here: peripheral blood mononuclear cells (PBMCs), sampled when the disease was refractory, from a patient treated with antithyroid drugs. The chain joins TRBV11-2 to TRBJ1-2; D ambiguous. The CDR3 region is CASSFGSRASGPGYTF. CDR3 in DNA: TGTGCCAGCAGCTTCGGAAGTCGGGCCTCCGGCCCTGGCTACACCTTC.